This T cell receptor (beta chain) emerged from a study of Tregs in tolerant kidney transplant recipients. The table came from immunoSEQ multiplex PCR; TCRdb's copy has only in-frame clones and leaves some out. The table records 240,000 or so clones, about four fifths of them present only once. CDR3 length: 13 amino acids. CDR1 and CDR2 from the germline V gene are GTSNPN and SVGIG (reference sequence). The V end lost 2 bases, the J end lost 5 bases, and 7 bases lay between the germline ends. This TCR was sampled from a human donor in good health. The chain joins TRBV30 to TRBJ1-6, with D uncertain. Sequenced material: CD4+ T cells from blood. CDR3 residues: CAWSSGDNSPLHF. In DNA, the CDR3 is TGTGCCTGGAGTTCGGGAGATAATTCACCCCTCCACTTT. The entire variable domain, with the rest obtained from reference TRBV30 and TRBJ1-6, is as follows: SQTIHQWPATLVQPVGSPLSLECTVEGTSNPNLYWYRQAAGRGLQLLFYSVGIGQISSEVPQNLSASRPQDRQFILSSKKLLLSDSGFYLCAWSSGDNSPLHFGNGTRLTVT.